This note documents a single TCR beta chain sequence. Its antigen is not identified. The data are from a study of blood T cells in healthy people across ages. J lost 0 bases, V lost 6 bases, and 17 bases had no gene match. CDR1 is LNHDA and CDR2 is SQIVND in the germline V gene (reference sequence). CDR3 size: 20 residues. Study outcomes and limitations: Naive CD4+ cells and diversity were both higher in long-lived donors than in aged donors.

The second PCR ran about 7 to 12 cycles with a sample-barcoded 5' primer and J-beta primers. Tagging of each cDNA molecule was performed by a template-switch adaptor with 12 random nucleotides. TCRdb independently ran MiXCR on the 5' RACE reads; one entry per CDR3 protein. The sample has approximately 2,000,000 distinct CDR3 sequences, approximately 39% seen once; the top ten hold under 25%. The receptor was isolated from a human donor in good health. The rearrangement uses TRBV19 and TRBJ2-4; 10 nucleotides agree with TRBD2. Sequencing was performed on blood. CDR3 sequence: CASSNFVLAGEILAKNIQYF. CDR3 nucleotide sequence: TGTGCCAGTAGCAATTTTGTTCTAGCGGGGGAAATTCTAGCCAAAAACATTCAGTACTTC. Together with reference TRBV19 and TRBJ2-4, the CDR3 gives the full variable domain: DGGITQSPKYLFRKEGQNVTLSCEQNLNHDAMYWYRQDPGQGLRLIYYSQIVNDFQKGDIAEGYSVSREKKESFPLTVTSAQKNPTAFYLCASSNFVLAGEILAKNIQYFGAGTRLSVL.